The 22 T cell receptor beta chains given below trace back to one sample, sequenced in a study of radiation and T cells in renal cell carcinoma. As to time point: blood 2 weeks post-SBRT. The treatment is: 15 Gy SBRT to primary tumor, nephrectomy 4 weeks later. Profiling relied on immunoSEQ multiplex PCR, and the TCRdb table lists in-frame clones only, not all of them. Of some 76,000 clones listed, about 80% were seen once; the top ten hold under 6.5%. Sample: blood, taken from a patient whose treatment included radiotherapy and nephrectomy. These receptors were obtained from a man between 60 and 75 years old with renal cell carcinoma.

This clone was observed once. J is TRBJ2-2 and V is TRBV7-8; 9 bases are a match to TRBD1. CDR3 length: 21 residues. J was trimmed by 2 bases and V by 0 bases; bases with no gene match: 16. Per germline, CDR1 SGHVS and CDR2 FQNEAQ. The CDR3 bases are TGTGCCAGCAGCTTAGCTCTAAGAAGGACAGGGGCCCTAATAAACACCGGGGAGCTGTTTTTT. It specifies CASSLALRRTGALINTGELFF.

This sequence joins TRBV18 and TRBJ2-7; 10 bases match TRBD1. V trimming: 1 base; J trimming: 2 bases; junction bases outside the gene matches: 8. CDR3 length equals 17 residues. Germline V gene data show CDR1 as KGHSH and CDR2 as LQKENI. CDR3 DNA sequence: TGTGCCAGCTCACCACGGATTACCGGGACAGGGGCCTACGAGCAGTACTTC. It is translated as CASSPRITGTGAYEQYF.

The chain joins TRBV10-3 to TRBJ2-6; TRBD2 is a possible D gene (5 bases). This CDR3 spans 18 amino acids. V lost 0 bases, J lost 2 bases, and 14 bases lay in between. Per the germline V gene, CDR1 is ENHRY and CDR2 is SYGVKD. CDR3 DNA sequence: TGTGCCATCAGTGAGTCTCGGCGGTCAGCGGCTGGGGCCAACGTCCTGACTTTC. Translated: CAISESRRSAAGANVLTF.

The V call is TRBV30, the J call TRBJ2-3; possible D gene TRBD2, 6 bases. V was pared by 1 base and J by 5 bases, with 10 bases between. The CDR3 length is 13 residues. Germline V lookup: CDR1 GTSNPN, CDR2 SVGIG (reference sequence). This CDR3 reads CAWSGRRGDTQYF. The CDR3 DNA sequence: TGTGCCTGGAGTGGCCGGAGGGGAGATACGCAGTATTTT.

This chain connects TRBV29-1 to TRBJ2-5; D assignment may be TRBD1 or TRBD2 (6 bases each). Germline-derived CDR1 and CDR2 are SQVTM and ANQGSEA. V lost 8 bases and J 5 bases, leaving 9 bases between the germline ends. CDR3 length equals 10 residues. Here the CDR3 reads CSLGGETQYF. CDR3 DNA sequence: TGCAGCCTAGGGGGGGAGACCCAGTACTTC.

The count of this clone is one. The rearrangement uses TRBV29-1 and TRBJ2-5; D may be TRBD2 (5 bases). The assigned J gene may be wrong: the sequence end matches TRBJ2-7 better. Germline assignment: CDR1 SQVTM and CDR2 ANQGSEA. The CDR3 covers 11 residues. This CDR3 is CSVDGTYEQYF. The CDR3 DNA sequence: TGCAGCGTTGACGGGACCTACGAGCAGTACTTC.

The CDR3 sequence is CASSSASLQETQYF. CDR3 sequence (DNA): TGCGCCAGCAGCTCGGCTAGCCTTCAAGAGACCCAGTACTTC. The chain recombines TRBV5-1 with TRBJ2-5; D is perhaps TRBD2 (5 bases). This CDR3 spans 14 amino acids. Germline loops: CDR1 SGHRS, CDR2 YFSETQ. V lost 3 bases and J lost 2, with 11 bases in between.

This chain connects TRBV7-2 to TRBJ2-2; D uncertain. CDR1 SGHTA and CDR2 FQGNSA come from the germline V gene. CDR3 length equals 15 residues. V was trimmed by 1 base and J by 1 base, leaving 7 bases between them. The CDR3 bases are TGTGCCAGCAGCTTAGGTGGCAGGAACACCGGGGAGCTGTTTTTT. This sequence encodes CASSLGGRNTGELFF.

The chain couples TRBV27 to TRBJ2-1; possibly TRBD2 for D (5 bases). This CDR3 contains 17 residues. Per the germline V gene, CDR1 is MNHEY and CDR2 is SMNVEV (reference sequence). Trimming took 4 bases from V and 5 from J, leaving 21 bases between them. The CDR3 here is CASSSLVTGKGHNEQFF. The CDR3, as DNA: TGTGCCAGCAGTTCCCTCGTTACGGGAAAAGGTCACAATGAGCAGTTCTTC.

The rearrangement joins TRBV5-1 to TRBJ1-1; D might be TRBD1 (5 bases). Germline V gene data show CDR1 as SGHRS and CDR2 as YFSETQ. The germline V and J ends were trimmed by 0 bases and 1 base, with 10 bases remaining between them. This CDR3 has 15 amino acids. CDR3 in amino acids: CASSLVAGRNTEAFF. The CDR3 nucleotides are TGCGCCAGCAGCTTGGTAGCAGGGCGGAACACTGAAGCTTTCTTT.

The chain combines TRBV2 with TRBJ2-6; 12 nucleotides agree with TRBD2. The CDR3 contains 18 residues. The germline gives CDR1 SNHLY, CDR2 FYNNEI. Losses at the gene ends were 6 bases for V and 2 bases for J; bases not matched to a gene: 8. The CDR3: CASSPTSGRFTGANVLTF. In DNA form, the CDR3 reads TGTGCCAGCAGCCCTACTAGCGGGAGGTTCACTGGGGCCAACGTCCTGACTTTC.

The V call is TRBV5-6, the J call TRBJ2-2; D unclear. Germline V CDR1 and CDR2: SGHDT, YYEEEE. The CDR3 sequence is 13 residues long. V was shortened by 1 base and J by 6 bases, with 7 bases between the two germline ends. The CDR3 is CASSLLLAGELFF. As DNA, the CDR3 is TGTGCCAGCAGCTTGTTACTTGCCGGGGAGCTGTTTTTT.

The chain is built from TRBV29-1 and TRBJ2-1; D is unclear. Germline assignment: CDR1 SQVTM and CDR2 ANQGSEA. The CDR3 runs to 10 residues. Deletions cut 7 bases from V and 8 bases from J, with 9 bases between. The CDR3 DNA reads as TGCAGCGGAGGTTCCGATGAGCAGTTCTTC. Protein: CSGGSDEQFF.

This sequence joins TRBV5-1 and TRBJ2-3, with D possibly being TRBD1 (5 bases). The ends were cut back, 0 bases at V and 4 bases at J, with 15 bases in the middle. There are 16 residues in the CDR3. CDR1 and CDR2 (germline): SGHRS, YFSETQ. The CDR3 region is CASSLVGLSSSDTQYF. Written as DNA, the CDR3 is TGCGCCAGCAGCTTGGTGGGGCTATCGTCCTCAGATACGCAGTATTTT.

The V and J genes are TRBV9 and TRBJ2-7, with D possibly being TRBD1 (5 bases). With 0 bases removed from V and 5 bases from J, the gap between germline ends came to 12 bases. CDR1 and CDR2 (germline): SGDLS, YYNGEE. This CDR3 is 14 amino acids long. The CDR3 nucleotides read TGTGCCAGCAGCGTAGAGGCAGGGATCGACGAGCAGTACTTC. Its protein product is CASSVEAGIDEQYF.

This rearrangement joins TRBV19 to TRBJ1-2, with 8 bases matching TRBD1. This CDR3 contains 14 residues. Germline CDR1 reads LNHDA; CDR2 reads SQIVND (reference sequence). V shed 5 bases, J shed 7 bases, and the junction held 9 bases outside the gene matches. DNA of the CDR3: TGTGCCAGTAGTGGACTCCAGGGGGCCGGTGGCTACACCTTC. Protein: CASSGLQGAGGYTF.

The chain carries TRBV7-8 and TRBJ2-3, with a tentative D call TRBD1 (5 bases). V lost 5 bases and J lost 1, with 16 bases in between. The germline V gene has CDR1 SGHVS and CDR2 FQNEAQ. The CDR3 contains 16 residues. CDR3 sequence: CASSTGRKGGTDTQYF. Here the CDR3 DNA reads TGTGCCAGCAGCACCGGACGGAAAGGGGGCACAGATACGCAGTATTTT.

The chain carries TRBV4-2 and TRBJ2-1; D possibly corresponds to TRBD1 (5 bases). The CDR3 has 14 amino acids. The V end lost 1 base, the J end lost 9 bases, and 13 bases lay between the germline ends. Germline assignment: CDR1 LGHNA and CDR2 YNFKEQ. CDR3 nucleotide sequence: TGTGCCAGCAGCCAAGTCGGCAGGGTCGGTGAGCAGTTCTTC. Amino acids: CASSQVGRVGEQFF.

The CDR3 coding sequence is TGCAGCGTTGAATTTGCAGGGAAGGGTACCGGGGAGCTGTTTTTT. Protein product: CSVEFAGKGTGELFF. V usage is TRBV29-1 and J usage is TRBJ2-2; TRBD1 might be the D (5 bases). This CDR3 is 15 amino acids long. Germline CDR1 SQVTM, CDR2 ANQGSEA. V shed 2 bases and J shed 5 bases, with 15 bases lying between them.

The chain joins TRBV27 to TRBJ1-4, with TRBD1 matching over 7 bases. The CDR3 runs 15 residues. Germline V gives CDR1 MNHEY, CDR2 SMNVEV (reference sequence). The V gene end was trimmed by 3 bases and the J gene end by 8 bases; junction bases not matched to a gene: 9. The CDR3, as DNA: TGTGCCAGCAGTTTGAACAGGGGAGTCGGCGAAAAACTGTTTTTT. This translates into CASSLNRGVGEKLFF.

The chain employs TRBV1 and TRBJ2-7; the table's TRBD2 call for D was not verified on the DNA. TRBV1 is designated a pseudogene. This CDR3 is built from 17 residues. CDR3 region: CTSSQEGTSGASYEQYF. For the CDR3, the DNA is TGCACCAGCAGCCAAGAGGGGACTAGCGGGGCCTCCTACGAGCAGTACTTC.

The genes are TRBV6-1 and TRBJ2-7; D gene ambiguous. This CDR3 is built from 11 residues. CDR1 is MNHNS, CDR2 SASEGT, per germline. The ends were cut back, 4 bases at V and 5 bases at J, with 6 bases in the middle. CDR3 region: CASSVTHEQYF. The CDR3 region has the DNA TGTGCCAGCAGTGTGACCCACGAGCAGTACTTC.